The rows below give T cell receptor beta chains drawn from one sample of a study of CD8 T cells in ankylosing spondylitis. Each CDR3 protein gets one entry after TCRdb re-called the 5' RACE reads with MiXCR. The sample contains hundreds of thousands of distinct CDR3 sequences, under 20% of which appear only once. Material for sequencing was blood, either unsorted or a sorted T cell fraction (not recorded which). These receptors all come from a male donor with ankylosing spondylitis. CDR3s include the opening cysteine and the closing phenylalanine or tryptophan. D genes are given only for firm matches. Clone size is not always given. Where it is, it says once, few, many or a class for expanded clones.

clone size: few
D gene: .
V gene: TRBV7-3
J gene: TRBJ2-1
CDR3 DNA: TGTGCCAGCAGCTTAACGGGGGGAACAGGAGCCTACAATGAGCAGTTCTTC
CDR3 protein: CASSLTGGTGAYNEQFF

clone size: .
D gene: TRBD2
V gene: TRBV4-1
J gene: TRBJ2-5
CDR3 DNA: TGCGCCAGCAGCATACGGACTAGCGGGGGGCCCGAAGGGACCCAGTACTTC
CDR3 protein: CASSIRTSGGPEGTQYF

clone size: many
D gene: .
V gene: TRBV24-1
J gene: TRBJ2-3
CDR3 DNA: TGTGCCACCAGTGATTCGAGGACTTCTAGCACAGATACGCAGTATTTT
CDR3 protein: CATSDSRTSSTDTQYF

clone size: many
D gene: .
V gene: TRBV10-3
J gene: TRBJ2-3
CDR3 DNA: TGTGCCATCGCGGGGGCCACAGATACGCAGTATTTT
CDR3 protein: CAIAGATDTQYF

clone size: .
D gene: .
V gene: TRBV3-1
J gene: TRBJ2-1
CDR3 DNA: TGTGCCAGCAGCCAACTTGGCAATGAGCAGTTCTTC
CDR3 protein: CASSQLGNEQFF

clone size: few
D gene: .
V gene: TRBV7-9
J gene: TRBJ1-1
CDR3 DNA: TGTGCCAGCAGCCCCACGCCCAGTGGTGGCACTGAAGCTTTCTTT
CDR3 protein: CASSPTPSGGTEAFF

clone size: few
D gene: .
V gene: TRBV5-1
J gene: TRBJ1-1
CDR3 DNA: TGCGCCAGCAGCTTGCAAGACGTATCGGGGGGCGAGGCTTTCTTT
CDR3 protein: CASSLQDVSGGEAFF

clone size: many
D gene: .
V gene: TRBV28
J gene: TRBJ2-7
CDR3 DNA: TGTGCCAGCAGTTTGCAATCTGGGGGAGTCCCCTACGAGCAGTACTTC
CDR3 protein: CASSLQSGGVPYEQYF

clone size: .
D gene: TRBD2
V gene: TRBV19
J gene: TRBJ2-3
CDR3 DNA: TGTGCCAGTAGTCATGGCGGGAGGGCCGGAACAGATACGCAGTATTTT
CDR3 protein: CASSHGGRAGTDTQYF

clone size: .
D gene: .
V gene: TRBV20-1
J gene: TRBJ1-1
CDR3 DNA: TGCAGTGTCCCCCGGGACATGAACACTGAAGCTTTCTTT
CDR3 protein: CSVPRDMNTEAFF

clone size: few
D gene: .
V gene: TRBV4-2
J gene: TRBJ2-5
CDR3 DNA: TGTGCCAGCAGCCAAGTTGTAGGGGAAGAGACCCAGTACTTC
CDR3 protein: CASSQVVGEETQYF

clone size: few
D gene: .
V gene: TRBV3-1
J gene: TRBJ2-7
CDR3 DNA: TGTGCCAGCAGCCACGTCGGCAGACAGAAATACGAGCAGTACTTC
CDR3 protein: CASSHVGRQKYEQYF

clone size: .
D gene: .
V gene: TRBV20-1
J gene: TRBJ2-7
CDR3 DNA: TGCAGTGCTAGAGATCGCGGGATGACCTACGAGCAGTACTTC
CDR3 protein: CSARDRGMTYEQYF

clone size: few
D gene: .
V gene: TRBV7-9
J gene: TRBJ1-1
CDR3 DNA: TGTGCCAGCAGCTTAGGTGTGGGAGAGGACACTGAAGCTTTCTTT
CDR3 protein: CASSLGVGEDTEAFF

clone size: few
D gene: TRBD1
V gene: TRBV5-1
J gene: TRBJ1-1
CDR3 DNA: TGCGCCAGCAGCTTGGTGAGGGGGCTGATGAACACTGAAGCTTTCTTT
CDR3 protein: CASSLVRGLMNTEAFF

clone size: few
D gene: TRBD2
V gene: TRBV7-9
J gene: TRBJ2-3
CDR3 DNA: TGTGCCAGCAGCCTGAGGAGTAGCGGGGTCACAGATACGCAGTATTTT
CDR3 protein: CASSLRSSGVTDTQYF

clone size: .
D gene: TRBD2
V gene: TRBV28
J gene: TRBJ2-2
CDR3 DNA: TGTGCCAGCAGTTCCCCCGGGAAGCGGGAGAACACCGGGGAGCTGTTTTTT
CDR3 protein: CASSSPGKRENTGELFF

clone size: few
D gene: .
V gene: TRBV28
J gene: TRBJ2-2
CDR3 DNA: TGTGCCAGCAGAGGAGGGGGCGCGGGGAACACCGGGGAGCTGTTTTTT
CDR3 protein: CASRGGGAGNTGELFF

clone size: .
D gene: TRBD1
V gene: TRBV2
J gene: TRBJ1-2
CDR3 DNA: TGTGCCAGCACCCCCCAAGGACAGGGGAACGGCTACACCTTC
CDR3 protein: CASTPQGQGNGYTF

clone size: many
D gene: TRBD2
V gene: TRBV4-2
J gene: TRBJ2-1
CDR3 DNA: TGTGCCAGCATGCAAGCGGGAGGGTCACTTTCCTACAATGAGCAGTTCTTC
CDR3 protein: CASMQAGGSLSYNEQFF

clone size: few
D gene: TRBD2
V gene: TRBV20-1
J gene: TRBJ2-7
CDR3 DNA: TGCAGTGCTATTGGCTCGGGAGGGCCTAGGGACGAGCAGTACTTC
CDR3 protein: CSAIGSGGPRDEQYF

clone size: few
D gene: .
V gene: TRBV2
J gene: TRBJ1-6
CDR3 DNA: TGTGCCAGCAGGGGGGGGGAGTATGGCTATAATTCACCCCTCCACTTT
CDR3 protein: CASRGGEYGYNSPLHF

clone size: few
D gene: .
V gene: TRBV7-2
J gene: TRBJ1-3
CDR3 DNA: TGTGCCAGCAGCTCTGGTAGTTTCTCTGGAAACACCATATATTTT
CDR3 protein: CASSSGSFSGNTIYF

clone size: few
D gene: .
V gene: TRBV20-1
J gene: TRBJ2-5
CDR3 DNA: TGCAGTGCCCCCCCCGGGGCTACCCAAGAGACCCAGTACTTC
CDR3 protein: CSAPPGATQETQYF

clone size: .
D gene: .
V gene: TRBV6-5
J gene: TRBJ1-5
CDR3 DNA: TGTGCCAGCAGTTCGAGGGCAAGCAATCAGCCCCAGCATTTT
CDR3 protein: CASSSRASNQPQHF

clone size: .
D gene: .
V gene: TRBV7-2
J gene: TRBJ2-7
CDR3 DNA: TGTGCCAGCAGCTCCGGGACACCTTACTACGAGCAGTACTTC
CDR3 protein: CASSSGTPYYEQYF

clone size: few
D gene: .
V gene: TRBV9
J gene: TRBJ2-1
CDR3 DNA: TGTGCCAGCAGCGTAGGGACCGAATACAATGAGCAGTTCTTC
CDR3 protein: CASSVGTEYNEQFF

clone size: .
D gene: .
V gene: TRBV5-4
J gene: TRBJ2-3
CDR3 DNA: TGTGCCAGCAGCTTACAATCTACAGATACGCAGTATTTT
CDR3 protein: CASSLQSTDTQYF

clone size: .
D gene: TRBD1
V gene: TRBV5-1
J gene: TRBJ2-7
CDR3 DNA: TGCGCCAGCAGACAAGGACCGGGACAGAACTACGAGCAGTACTTC
CDR3 protein: CASRQGPGQNYEQYF

clone size: .
D gene: TRBD1
V gene: TRBV6-1
J gene: TRBJ2-7
CDR3 DNA: TGTGCCAGCAGTGAAGAGGGACAGCTCTACGAGCAGTACTTC
CDR3 protein: CASSEEGQLYEQYF

clone size: many
D gene: .
V gene: TRBV12-3/TRBV12-4
J gene: TRBJ1-1
CDR3 DNA: TGTGCCAGCAGTTTAAAGGGGGGGAACACTGAAGCTTTCTTT
CDR3 protein: CASSLKGGNTEAFF

clone size: few
D gene: TRBD2
V gene: TRBV7-2
J gene: TRBJ2-2
CDR3 DNA: TGTGCCAGCAGCTTATTCGGGAGGGGCACCGGGGAGCTGTTTTTT
CDR3 protein: CASSLFGRGTGELFF

clone size: .
D gene: .
V gene: TRBV5-1
J gene: TRBJ1-6
CDR3 DNA: TGCGCCAGCAGCTTGGTTGGGGGATGGGATTCACCCCTCCACTTT
CDR3 protein: CASSLVGGWDSPLHF

clone size: .
D gene: .
V gene: TRBV28
J gene: TRBJ2-7
CDR3 DNA: TGTGCCAGCAGTTTAATGGGCGCTAAGCATGGCGAGCAGTACTTC
CDR3 protein: CASSLMGAKHGEQYF

clone size: .
D gene: .
V gene: TRBV6-1
J gene: TRBJ2-2
CDR3 DNA: TGTGCCAGCAGGGCCCTCCCAACAGCGAACACCGGGGAGCTGTTTTTT
CDR3 protein: CASRALPTANTGELFF

clone size: few
D gene: .
V gene: TRBV12-3/TRBV12-4
J gene: TRBJ2-7
CDR3 DNA: TGTGCCAGCAGTGCGGACTACCGCGAGCAGTACTTC
CDR3 protein: CASSADYREQYF

clone size: .
D gene: TRBD1
V gene: TRBV12-3/TRBV12-4
J gene: TRBJ1-4
CDR3 DNA: TGTGCCAGCAGTGCGGACAGGGTAGTTGAAAAACTGTTTTTT
CDR3 protein: CASSADRVVEKLFF